This TCR beta chain was observed in a study of blood T cells in healthy people across ages. In the study overall: There was about one barcoded beta molecule captured by template switching per two T cells. The study, taken as a whole, reports: Compared with aged donors, long-lived donors showed fewer expanded clones, suggesting selection.

This clonotype was counted only a few times. Its antigen is unknown. The CDR3 extends over 15 amino acids. Trimming cost V 6 bases and J 3 bases; bases outside gene matches: 11. Germline V lookup: CDR1 DFQATT, CDR2 SNEGSKA (reference sequence). Per sample, extraction of total RNA gave at least 6 micrograms in every case. Together with a sample-barcoded 5' primer, a J-beta primer mix was included in a second PCR lasting about 7 to 11 cycles. MiXCR, run by TCRdb on the 5' RACE reads, gives a single entry per CDR3 protein. The sample shows roughly 790,000 distinct CDR3 sequences, roughly 47% of them seen only once.

The TCR sequence derives from a woman aged 55-70 years in good health. The genes are TRBV20-1 and TRBJ2-3; 8 nucleotides match TRBD2. The sample taken for sequencing was blood. CDR3 residues: CSAQTPSGSTDTQYF. For the CDR3, the DNA is TGCAGTGCCCAGACGCCCAGCGGGAGTACAGATACGCAGTATTTT.